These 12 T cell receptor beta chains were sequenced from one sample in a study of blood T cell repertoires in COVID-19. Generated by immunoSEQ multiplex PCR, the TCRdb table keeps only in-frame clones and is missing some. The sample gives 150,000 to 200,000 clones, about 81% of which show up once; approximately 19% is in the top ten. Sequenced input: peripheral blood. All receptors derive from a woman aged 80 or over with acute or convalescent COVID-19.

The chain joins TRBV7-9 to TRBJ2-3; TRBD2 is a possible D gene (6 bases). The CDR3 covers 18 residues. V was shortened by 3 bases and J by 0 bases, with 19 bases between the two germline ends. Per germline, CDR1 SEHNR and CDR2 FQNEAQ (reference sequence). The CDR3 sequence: CASSLGGRAKSSTDTQYF. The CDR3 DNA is TGTGCCAGCAGCTTGGGGGGTCGGGCAAAATCTAGCACAGATACGCAGTATTTT.

The CDR3 region is CASSRLATSYNEQFF. Written as DNA, the CDR3 is TGTGCCAGCAGCCGGCTAGCGACTTCCTACAATGAGCAGTTCTTC. J is TRBJ2-1 and V is TRBV3-1 (or the pseudogene TRBV3-2), with D possibly TRBD2 on 6 matching bases. CDR1 LGHDT and CDR2 YNNKEL come from the germline V gene (reference sequence). The V and J ends lost 4 bases and 1 base respectively, with 11 bases between them. This CDR3 comprises 15 residues.

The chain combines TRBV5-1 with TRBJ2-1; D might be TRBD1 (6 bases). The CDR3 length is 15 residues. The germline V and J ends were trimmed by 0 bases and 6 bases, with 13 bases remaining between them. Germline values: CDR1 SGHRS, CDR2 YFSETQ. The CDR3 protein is CASSLGQGIPNEQFF. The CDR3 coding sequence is TGCGCCAGCAGCTTGGGGCAGGGGATACCCAATGAGCAGTTCTTC.

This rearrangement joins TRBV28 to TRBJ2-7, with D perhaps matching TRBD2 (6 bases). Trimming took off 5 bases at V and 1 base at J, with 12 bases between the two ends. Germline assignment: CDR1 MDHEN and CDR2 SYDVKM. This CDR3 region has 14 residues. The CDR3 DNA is TGTGCCAGCAGTCCCTTTGGGACTTCCTACGAGCAGTACTTC. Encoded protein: CASSPFGTSYEQYF.

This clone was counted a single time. The CDR3 region is CASSRTGNYEQYF. CDR3 in DNA: TGTGCCAGTAGTAGGACAGGCAACTACGAGCAGTACTTC. The chain uses TRBV19 and TRBJ2-7; TRBD1 matches at 7 bases. Germline CDR1 LNHDA, CDR2 SQIVND (reference sequence). The CDR3 has 13 amino acids. The J segment lost 3 bases and the V segment lost 4 bases, leaving 3 bases of the junction unmatched.

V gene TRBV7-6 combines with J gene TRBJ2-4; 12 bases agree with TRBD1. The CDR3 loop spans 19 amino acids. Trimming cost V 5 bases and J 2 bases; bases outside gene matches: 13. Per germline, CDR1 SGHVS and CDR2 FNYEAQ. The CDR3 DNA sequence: TGTGCCAGCAGCCCGTGGGACAGGGGGCGGGTGGACTCCAAAAACATTCAGTACTTC. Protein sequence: CASSPWDRGRVDSKNIQYF.

CDR3 loop: CASSPTRLAGVYEQYF. The CDR3 bases are TGTGCCAGCAGCCCAACCCGACTAGCGGGAGTCTACGAGCAGTACTTC. The rearrangement links TRBV7-2 to TRBJ2-7, with TRBD2 matching over 12 bases. Trimming removed 5 bases from V and 3 bases from J; junction bases left unmatched: 8. In germline, CDR1 is SGHTA, CDR2 FQGNSA. The CDR3 is 16 residues long.

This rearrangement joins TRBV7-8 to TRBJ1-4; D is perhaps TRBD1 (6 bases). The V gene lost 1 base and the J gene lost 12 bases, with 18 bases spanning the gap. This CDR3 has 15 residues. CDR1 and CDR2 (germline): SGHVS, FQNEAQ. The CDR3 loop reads CASSLGRAGEGELFF. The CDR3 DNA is TGTGCCAGCAGCTTAGGGCGGGCAGGGGAGGGTGAACTGTTTTTT.

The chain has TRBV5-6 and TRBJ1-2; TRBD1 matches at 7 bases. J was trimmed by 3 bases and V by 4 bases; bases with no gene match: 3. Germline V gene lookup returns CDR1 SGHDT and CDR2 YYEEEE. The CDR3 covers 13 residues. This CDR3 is CASSRGGDYGYTF. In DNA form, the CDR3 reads TGTGCCAGCAGCCGAGGGGGCGACTATGGCTACACCTTC.

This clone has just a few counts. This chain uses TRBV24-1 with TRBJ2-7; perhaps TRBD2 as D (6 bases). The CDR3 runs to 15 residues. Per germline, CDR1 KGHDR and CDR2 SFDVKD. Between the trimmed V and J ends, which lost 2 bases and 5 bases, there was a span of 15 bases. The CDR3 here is CATSDSTPGEDEQYF. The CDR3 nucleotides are TGTGCCACCAGTGATTCGACTCCGGGAGAGGACGAGCAGTACTTC.

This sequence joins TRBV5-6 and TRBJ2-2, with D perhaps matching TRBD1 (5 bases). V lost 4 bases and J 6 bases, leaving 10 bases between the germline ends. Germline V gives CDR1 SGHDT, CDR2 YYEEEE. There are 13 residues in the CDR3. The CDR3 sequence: CASSPTGSGELFF. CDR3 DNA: TGTGCCAGCAGCCCTACAGGATCCGGGGAGCTGTTTTTT. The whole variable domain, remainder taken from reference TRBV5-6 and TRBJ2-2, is DAGVTQSPTHLIKTRGQQVTLRCSPKSGHDTVSWYQQALGQGPQFIFQYYEEEERQRGNFPDRFSGHQFPNYSSELNVNALLLGDSALYLCASSPTGSGELFFGEGSRLTVL.

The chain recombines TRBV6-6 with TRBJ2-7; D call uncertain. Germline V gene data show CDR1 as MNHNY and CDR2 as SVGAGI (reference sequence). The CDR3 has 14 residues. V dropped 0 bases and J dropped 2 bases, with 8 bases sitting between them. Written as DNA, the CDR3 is TGTGCCAGCAGTTACTCGGCAGGAACCTACGAGCAGTACTTC. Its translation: CASSYSAGTYEQYF.